Here is one TCR beta chain with its context. This sample was included in a study of blood T cell repertoires in COVID-19. Seattle cases were enrolled at active infection and followed longitudinally. This CDR3 has 14 amino acids. Germline loops: CDR1 WSHSY, CDR2 SAAADI. Between the trimmed V and J ends, which lost 6 bases and 0 bases, there was a span of 11 bases. Method: immunoSEQ multiplex PCR; TCRdb's copy keeps in-frame clones and lacks some. Altogether over 35,000 clones are present, around nine tenths being singletons, with the ten largest covering 3% to 5%. Sequenced: peripheral blood. This chain joins TRBV10-2 and TRBJ1-2, with D uncertain. The sequence was obtained from a man aged 35 to 55 with COVID-19, enrolled during active disease. Here the CDR3 reads CASSAVGANYGYTF. The CDR3 region has the DNA TGCGCCAGCAGCGCCGTAGGAGCTAACTATGGCTACACCTTC.